The rows below give T cell receptor beta chains drawn from one sample of a study of T cell responses to AZD1222 COVID-19 vaccine. Sequencing was performed with immunoSEQ multiplex PCR; in TCRdb, only in-frame clones are kept and a portion is missing. The table has just over 60,000 clones, 76% seen once. The sample in question was peripheral blood, obtained on day 0 of AZD1222 vaccination. The source of these receptors is an adult in good health. The CDR3 runs from the conserved cysteine through the conserved F or W. The order of the fields is clone size, J gene, V gene, D gene, CDR3 DNA, CDR3 protein. The D gene is left open where the match is weak. Size is omitted from some rows. Given values are once, few, many or a class for expanded clones.

>few|TRBJ2-7|TRBV15|TRBD1
TGTGCCACCAGCAGAGTAGCGGGACAGGGGGCAGAAGAGCAGTACTTC
CATSRVAGQGAEEQYF
>-|TRBJ2-3|TRBV6-1|-
TGTGCCAGCAGTGAAGTAAGGGGGTCTATAGATACGCAGTATTTT
CASSEVRGSIDTQYF
>-|TRBJ2-7|TRBV7-3|-
TGTGCCAGCAGCTTGGACGCCTCCTACGAGCAGTACTTC
CASSLDASYEQYF
>-|TRBJ1-1|TRBV28|-
TGTGCCAGCAGTTTATTCTCCCAGGGTGACATGAACACTGAAGCTTTCTTT
CASSLFSQGDMNTEAFF
>few|TRBJ1-2|TRBV28|-
TGTGCCAGCAGTTTCGGGGGCCCCACCTCCTACTTC
CASSFGGPTSYF
>many|TRBJ2-3|TRBV3-1/TRBV3-2|-
TGTGCCAGCAGCCACGGCGAAGGCACAGATACGCAGTATTTT
CASSHGEGTDTQYF
>-|TRBJ2-3|TRBV6-1|TRBD2
TGTGCCAGCAGTGAAGCGCTAGCGGGTTCCACAGATACGCAGTATTTT
CASSEALAGSTDTQYF
>-|TRBJ1-2|TRBV4-2|-
TGTGCCAGCCAGGGAAGGGGAAGTGGCTACACCTTC
CASQGRGSGYTF
>few|TRBJ2-7|TRBV13|-
TGTGCCAGCAGCTTAGGCCGGCAAAACGAGCAGTACTTC
CASSLGRQNEQYF
>-|TRBJ2-7|TRBV4-3|-
TGCGCCAGCAGCCAAGCCGGGGATGGCGAGCAGTACTTC
CASSQAGDGEQYF
>-|TRBJ1-1|TRBV11-2|TRBD1
TGTGCCAGCAGCTTGGACAGGATCGGGCGGAACACTGAAGCTTTCTTT
CASSLDRIGRNTEAFF
>once|TRBJ1-2|TRBV7-9|-
TGTGCCAGCAGCTTAACAGGAATCTATGGCTACACCTTC
CASSLTGIYGYTF
>-|TRBJ1-5|TRBV29-1|-
TGCAGCGGTTCGGAAGCCGGTCAGCCCCAGCATTTT
CSGSEAGQPQHF
>once|TRBJ2-1|TRBV12-3/TRBV12-4|-
TGTGCCAGCAGTTTAGGGGAGGCGCAGTTCTTC
CASSLGEAQFF